A single sample gave rise to the 4 T cell receptor beta chains below, sequenced in a study of regulatory T cells in long-lasting Graves disease. In building TCR beta libraries, iRepertoire HTBI primers were used together with Arm-PCR of CDR3 regions. TCRdb re-analysed the multiplex PCR reads in MiXCR, keeping a single row per CDR3 protein. The table has 350,000 to 500,000 distinct CDR3 sequences, over 15% seen once. The time point here: newly diagnosed GD, antithyroid drugs for less than 3 months. After RNA was extracted from PBMCs, the TCR library was made from it. These data were likewise used in another study, on T cells in Graves' hyperthyroidism and ophthalmopathy.

The specimen comprised peripheral blood mononuclear cells (PBMCs), sampled at new diagnosis, from a patient treated with antithyroid drugs. Receptor source: a woman in her late teens or twenties with Graves disease.

V usage is TRBV28 and J usage is TRBJ2-6; D uncertain. Germline CDR1 MDHEN, CDR2 SYDVKM. CDR3 length equals 13 residues. V lost 7 bases and J lost 4, with 8 bases in between. CDR3 protein: CASNVQGANVLTF. CDR3 nucleotide sequence: TGTGCCAGCAATGTTCAGGGGGCCAACGTCCTGACTTTC.

This clonotype was observed many times. The rearrangement uses TRBV7-9 and TRBJ2-5; maybe TRBD1 (5 bases). Germline lookup yields CDR1 SEHNR and CDR2 FQNEAQ (reference sequence). The CDR3 consists of 14 residues. The germline V and J ends were trimmed by 2 bases and 2 bases, with 9 bases remaining between them. CDR3 coding DNA: TGTGCCAGCAGCTTAAGACAGTGGCAAGAGACCCAGTACTTC. It encodes CASSLRQWQETQYF.

This clonotype was counted at least ten times. The chain uses TRBV3-1 and TRBJ2-5, with a tentative D call TRBD1 (5 bases). CDR3 length equals 14 residues. The V end was cut by 1 base, the J end by 7 bases, with 13 bases between. Germline V gene sequence: CDR1 LGHDT, CDR2 YNNKEL (reference sequence). DNA of the CDR3: TGTGCCAGCAGCCAAGCTAGGAGACAGCGGACCCAGTACTTC. Protein sequence: CASSQARRQRTQYF.

Here the CDR3 DNA reads TGCAGCGTTGTTTTATTCCAGGGGTCTGAAGCTTTCTTT. It codes for CSVVLFQGSEAFF. The rearrangement joins TRBV29-1 to TRBJ1-1; D perhaps matches TRBD1 (6 bases). This CDR3 has 13 residues. Trimming took off 4 bases at V and 6 bases at J, with 15 bases between the two ends. Germline CDR1 reads SQVTM; CDR2 reads ANQGSEA.